What follows are 18 T cell receptor beta chains derived from one specimen sequenced in a study of OX40 agonist ivuxolimab in advanced cancers. Libraries came from the immunoSEQ multiplex PCR assay. TCRdb stores this immuneACCESS table with in-frame sequences only. Part of the clones is absent; in the studies checked, under half of the shortfall reflects unresolved V genes, and no reason is known for the rest. Recorded for this sample are some 78,000 clones; roughly nine tenths of them occurred a single time. 2.5% to 3% of the sample is in the top ten clones. The sample was CD4+ or CD8+ T cells sorted from blood, taken in a trial of the OX40 agonist ivuxolimab. All receptors derive from an adult with an advanced solid tumor such as melanoma, head and neck, liver or kidney cancer.

The rearrangement uses TRBV4-1 and TRBJ2-3; TRBD2 aligns across 11 bases. This CDR3 has 17 amino acids. CDR1 and CDR2 from the germline V gene are MGHRA and YSYEKL. V shed 4 bases and J 2 bases; nucleotides not matched to a gene: 8. This CDR3 is CASSRGGTSGFTDTQYF. The CDR3, as DNA: TGCGCCAGCAGCCGGGGGGGGACTAGCGGCTTCACAGATACGCAGTATTTT.

The gene calls are TRBV15 and TRBJ2-2; no clear D. The CDR3 covers 15 residues. The V gene lost 0 bases and the J gene lost 4 bases, with 9 bases spanning the gap. Germline assignment: CDR1 LNHNV and CDR2 YYDKDF (reference sequence). CDR3 DNA: TGTGCCACCAGCAGAGATCGCACTGTCACCGGGGAGCTGTTTTTT. It specifies CATSRDRTVTGELFF.

This clone has a single count. The chain uses TRBV6-6 and TRBJ2-5; D remains ambiguous. The CDR3 totals 14 residues. CDR1 and CDR2 (germline): MNHNY, SVGAGI (reference sequence). V lost 2 bases to trimming and J lost 0 bases, with 7 bases between them. CDR3 sequence reads: CASSYPTHQETQYF. The CDR3 bases are TGTGCCAGCAGTTACCCAACTCACCAAGAGACCCAGTACTTC.

The chain carries TRBV19 and TRBJ1-1, with D hard to call. Germline V gives CDR1 LNHDA, CDR2 SQIVND (reference sequence). The ends were cut back, 3 bases at V and 1 base at J, with 9 bases in the middle. CDR3 size: 14 residues. CDR3 bases: TGTGCCAGTAGTATGAGGACGCCGAACACTGAAGCTTTCTTT. It yields the protein CASSMRTPNTEAFF.

The chain has TRBV6-5 and TRBJ2-6, with TRBD1 as a possible D gene (6 bases). The germline CDR1 and CDR2 sequences are MNHEY and SVGAGI. This CDR3 has 15 residues. V was cut by 10 bases and J by 2 bases, with 15 bases left in between. The CDR3: CATVGQPPGANVLTF. The CDR3 nucleotides read TGTGCCACAGTAGGACAGCCCCCTGGGGCCAACGTCCTGACTTTC.

This clone was counted once. This chain links TRBV12-5 with TRBJ2-1; possible D gene TRBD2, 5 bases. Germline assignment: CDR1 LGHNT and CDR2 FRNRAP. Trimming took 5 bases from V and 5 from J, leaving 10 bases between them. This CDR3 comprises 13 residues. DNA of the CDR3: TGTGCTAGTGGTGCTGACTATAACAATGAGCAGTTCTTC. It specifies CASGADYNNEQFF.

Worth noting for this clone: At one boundary the junction diverges from the germline segment, which might be a read error. The chain links TRBV7-7 to TRBJ2-2; no firm D call. Germline CDR1 SSHAT, CDR2 FNYEAQ (reference sequence). CDR3 length: 15 amino acids. The CDR3 reads CASSLAWGNTGELFF. In DNA form, the CDR3 reads TGTGCTAGCAGCTTAGCTTGGGGAAACACCGGGGAGCTGTTTTTT.

The chain carries TRBV6-5 and TRBJ2-7; no firm D call. CDR3 length: 14 residues. V was clipped by 6 bases and J by 7 bases, with 19 bases between them. From germline, CDR1 is MNHEY and CDR2 SVGAGI. The CDR3 DNA follows: TGTGCCAGCAGGGCCGGCTCGTCATCTCTTGAGCAGTACTTC. Translation gives CASRAGSSSLEQYF.

This clone occurred once. The chain is built from TRBV7-8 and TRBJ1-1; 8 nucleotides align to TRBD1. The CDR3 is made up of 17 amino acids. Germline V gene data show CDR1 as SGHVS and CDR2 as FQNEAQ. Trimming cost V 7 bases and J 0 bases; bases outside gene matches: 13. DNA for the CDR3: TGTGCCAGCACCCCCGGGGGCAGGGGGCCTATGAACACTGAAGCTTTCTTT. Its protein product is CASTPGGRGPMNTEAFF. The variable domain in full, completed from reference TRBV7-8 and TRBJ1-1, reads GAGVSQSPRYKVAKRGQDVALRCDPISGHVSLFWYQQALGQGPEFLTYFQNEAQLDKSGLPSDRFFAERPEGSVSTLKIQRTQQEDSAVYLCASTPGGRGPMNTEAFFGQGTRLTVV.

This chain links TRBV4-2 with TRBJ1-2; perhaps TRBD1 as D (6 bases). The CDR3 extends over 15 amino acids. Per germline, CDR1 LGHNA and CDR2 YNFKEQ. V was clipped by 4 bases and J by 8 bases, with 20 bases between them. CDR3 nucleotide sequence: TGTGCCAGCAGCCCCGGGGGGGAGGGGGTGAGAGGCTACACCTTC. Amino acid sequence: CASSPGGEGVRGYTF.

This rearrangement joins TRBV7-9 to TRBJ2-7, with TRBD1 identical over 9 bases. CDR1 SEHNR and CDR2 FQNEAQ come from the germline V gene (reference sequence). Trimming cost V 2 bases and J 4 bases; bases outside gene matches: 3. This CDR3 comprises 14 residues. This chain's CDR3 is CASSLSDRGYEQYF. For the CDR3, the DNA is TGTGCCAGCAGCTTATCGGACAGGGGTTACGAGCAGTACTTC.

The gene calls are TRBV28 and TRBJ2-1, with 10 bases aligning to TRBD2. The CDR3 consists of 17 residues. Trimming removed 3 bases from V and 3 bases from J; junction bases left unmatched: 8. Germline lookup yields CDR1 MDHEN and CDR2 SYDVKM. DNA of the CDR3: TGTGCCAGCAGTTTGAGGAAACTAGCGGGAAGCTACAATGAGCAGTTCTTC. As protein: CASSLRKLAGSYNEQFF.

Concerning this clone itself: A read error may produce the germline difference seen at one junction end. This sequence joins TRBV30 and TRBJ1-2, with TRBD1 matching 12 bases. Germline V CDR1 and CDR2: GTSNPN, SVGIG (reference sequence). This CDR3 has 12 residues. DNA of the CDR3: TGTGCCTGGAGTACTGGGACAGGGGGCTACTTCTTC. This codes for CAWSTGTGGYFF.

The chain couples TRBV28 to TRBJ1-1; possible D gene TRBD1, 5 bases. V dropped 4 bases and J dropped 11 bases, with 17 bases sitting between them. CDR1 MDHEN and CDR2 SYDVKM come from the germline V gene. The CDR3 spans 13 residues. Here the CDR3 reads CASSSPWDSGAFF. The CDR3 DNA follows: TGTGCCAGCAGTTCCCCCTGGGACTCGGGGGCTTTCTTT.

This CDR3 reads CASSLWQGNQPQHF. CDR3 nucleotides: TGTGCCAGCAGTTTATGGCAGGGCAATCAGCCCCAGCATTTT. The rearrangement joins TRBV6-5 to TRBJ1-5; D is uncertain. Germline CDR1 reads MNHEY; CDR2 reads SVGAGI. This CDR3 comprises 14 residues. Trimming left V 4 bases short and J 2 bases short, with 9 bases between.

The V and J genes are TRBV15 and TRBJ2-2, with D perhaps matching TRBD1 (5 bases). The germline V gene has CDR1 LNHNV and CDR2 YYDKDF (reference sequence). The CDR3 runs 14 residues. V dropped 3 bases and J dropped 1 base, with 6 bases sitting between them. The CDR3 loop is CATSRDKNTGELFF. The CDR3 DNA reads TGTGCCACCAGCAGGGACAAGAACACCGGGGAGCTGTTTTTT.

This chain uses TRBV13 with TRBJ1-2; TRBD1 agrees at 8 bases. Germline lookup yields CDR1 PRHDT and CDR2 FYEKMQ (reference sequence). The CDR3 runs to 14 residues. Trimming removed 5 bases from V and 2 bases from J; junction bases left unmatched: 4. The CDR3 loop is CASSPRTGNYGYTF. The CDR3 bases are TGTGCCAGCAGCCCTCGGACAGGGAACTATGGCTACACCTTC.

The gene calls are TRBV18 and TRBJ1-1; D unresolved. The CDR3 contains 14 residues. Germline CDR1 is KGHSH and CDR2 is LQKENI. Trimming took 1 base from V and 1 from J, leaving 7 bases between them. CDR3 sequence: CASSPRWQNTEAFF. Written as DNA, the CDR3 is TGTGCCAGCTCACCACGGTGGCAGAACACTGAAGCTTTCTTT.